This T cell receptor beta chain came from a study of tumor-infiltrating lymphocytes in oesophageal squamous cell carcinoma. The ends were cut back, 3 bases at V and 4 bases at J, with 11 bases in the middle. In germline, CDR1 is MNHGY, CDR2 SVAAGI. The CDR3 is 14 residues long. From the PCR reads, TCRdb called clonotypes with MiXCR, one entry per CDR3 protein. The sample holds about 11,000 distinct CDR3 sequences; roughly 52% are singletons and the top ten take 19%. J is TRBJ2-3 and V is TRBV6-9, with D possibly being TRBD1 (5 bases). Sequenced input: esophageal tumor tissue. The receptor comes from a female donor with esophageal squamous cell carcinoma. CDR3: CASSYYRLPDTQYF. The CDR3 bases are TGTGCCAGCAGTTACTACAGGCTGCCAGATACGCAGTATTTT.